The 21 T cell receptor beta chains below all came from one sample that was sequenced in a study of T cell responses to AZD1222 COVID-19 vaccine. Generated by immunoSEQ multiplex PCR, the TCRdb table keeps only in-frame clones and is missing some. This sample has about 180,000 clones, with 80% to 95% found just once. The sample in question was peripheral blood, obtained 28 days after the second AZD1222 dose. These receptors all come from an adult who received the AZD1222 COVID-19 vaccine.

The chain combines TRBV11-2 with TRBJ1-2; D unclear. CDR1 and CDR2 from the germline V gene are SGHAT and FQNNGV. Between the trimmed V and J ends, which lost 5 bases and 6 bases, there was a span of 10 bases. The CDR3 has 12 amino acids. As DNA, the CDR3 is TGTGCCAGCAGCCAACTCCGGGATGGCTACACCTTC. This sequence encodes CASSQLRDGYTF. The full variable domain, rest sourced from reference TRBV11-2 and TRBJ1-2, is EAGVAQSPRYKIIEKRQSVAFWCNPISGHATLYWYQQILGQGPKLLIQFQNNGVVDDSQLPKDRFSAERLKGVDSTLKIQPAKLEDSAVYLCASSQLRDGYTFGSGTRLTVV.

The chain joins TRBV25-1 to TRBJ1-2; 7 nucleotides align to TRBD1. Germline loops: CDR1 MGHDK, CDR2 SYGVNS. CDR3 size: 12 residues. CDR3 loop: CPYRDSNYGYTF. For the CDR3, the DNA is TGTCCTTACCGGGACAGTAACTATGGCTACACCTTC.

The V call is TRBV11-3, the J call TRBJ2-6; D uncertain. The CDR3 length is 16 residues. Germline V gives CDR1 SGHNT, CDR2 YENEEA. V shed 1 base and J shed 1 base, with 8 bases lying between them. The CDR3, as DNA: TGTGCCAGCAGCTTAGGCTACGATTCTGGGGCCAACGTCCTGACTTTC. The encoded protein is CASSLGYDSGANVLTF.

The V gene is TRBV28, the J gene TRBJ1-2; D is undetermined. The CDR3 spans 13 residues. Germline V gives CDR1 MDHEN, CDR2 SYDVKM. V lost 1 base, J lost 9 bases, and 12 bases lay in between. This CDR3 is CASSLSSGLSYTF. In DNA, the CDR3 is TGTGCCAGCAGTTTATCATCTGGCCTTAGCTACACCTTC.

This sequence joins TRBV30 and TRBJ1-2, with TRBD1 identical over 8 bases. Germline trimming cut 0 bases from V and 9 bases from J; bases unmatched to any gene: 15. This CDR3 region has 16 residues. Germline V gene lookup returns CDR1 GTSNPN and CDR2 SVGIG (reference sequence). The CDR3 spells CAWSVYKTGAGGSYTF. The CDR3 nucleotides are TGTGCCTGGAGTGTATACAAGACAGGGGCAGGAGGTAGCTACACCTTC.

The chain joins TRBV7-9 to TRBJ1-2, with D possibly TRBD1 on 5 matching bases. Trimming took 5 bases from V and 8 from J, leaving 12 bases between them. In germline, CDR1 is SEHNR, CDR2 FQNEAQ (reference sequence). CDR3 length: 12 amino acids. Here the CDR3 DNA reads TGTGCCAGCAGCCCCGACGGGGGAGGCTACACCTTC. Its translation is CASSPDGGGYTF.

The chain recombines TRBV5-4 with TRBJ1-4; 7 positions match TRBD1. This CDR3 has 15 residues. In germline, CDR1 is SGHNT, CDR2 YYREEE (reference sequence). The junction had 4 bases not matched to a gene; V was cut back by 4 bases and J by 1 base. CDR3 coding DNA: TGTGCCAGCAGCAGCGGACAGGAAACTAATGAAAAACTGTTTTTT. Its translation: CASSSGQETNEKLFF.

This chain uses TRBV2 with TRBJ1-1, with D possibly TRBD1 on 6 matching bases. Germline V lookup: CDR1 SNHLY, CDR2 FYNNEI. Between the trimmed V and J ends, which lost 10 bases and 7 bases, there was a span of 13 bases. This CDR3 has 11 residues. This chain's CDR3 is CAIWGGVEAFF. In DNA form, the CDR3 reads TGTGCCATTTGGGGGGGCGTTGAAGCTTTCTTT.

The table lists this clone with a few counts. V is TRBV5-1 and J is TRBJ1-5, with 9 positions matching TRBD1. With V trimmed by 1 base and J by 8 bases, 7 bases remained unmatched. The CDR3 consists of 15 residues. CDR1 SGHRS and CDR2 YFSETQ come from the germline V gene. The DNA for the CDR3 is TGCGCCAGCAGCTTGCGAGGGACAGGGTGGGAGCCCCAGCATTTT. Amino acids: CASSLRGTGWEPQHF.

The chain recombines TRBV7-6 with TRBJ1-6, with TRBD1 matching 7 bases. Germline lookup yields CDR1 SGHVS and CDR2 FNYEAQ. J lost 4 bases, V lost 5 bases, and 14 bases had no gene match. The CDR3 covers 18 residues. CDR3 sequence reads: CASSLRQGTIGYNSPLHF. As DNA, the CDR3 is TGTGCCAGCAGCCTGAGACAGGGAACTATAGGATATAATTCACCCCTCCACTTT.

The chain employs TRBV21-1 and TRBJ1-6; the table's D gene call, TRBD1, was not cross checked with the DNA. TRBV21-1 is deemed a pseudogene. The CDR3 is 15 residues long. For the CDR3, the DNA is TGTGCCAGCAGGGCAGACAGGGAGGATGATTCACCCCTCCACTTT. Amino acid sequence: CASRADREDDSPLHF.

V gene TRBV11-3 combines with J gene TRBJ2-1; 8 bases match TRBD1. The CDR3 has 16 residues. Per the germline V gene, CDR1 is SGHNT and CDR2 is YENEEA. V lost 5 bases and J lost 7; bases outside the gene matches: 13. In DNA form, the CDR3 reads TGTGCCAGCAGCACCTCCGGGACAGGTAGTTATAATGAGCAGTTCTTC. As protein: CASSTSGTGSYNEQFF.

This clone was recorded once. The V gene is TRBV6-2 or TRBV6-3, the J gene TRBJ2-5; the match to TRBD2 covers 12 bases. Germline V gives CDR1 MNHEY, CDR2 SVGEGT. The ends lost 1 base at V and 5 bases at J; junction bases unmatched: 5. The CDR3 extends over 16 amino acids. DNA for the CDR3: TGTGCCAGCAGTTACTGGGCTAGCGGGGGGGCGGAGACCCAGTACTTC. Amino acid sequence: CASSYWASGGAETQYF.

The rearrangement uses TRBV7-2 and TRBJ1-4, with D unresolved. Deletions cut 5 bases from V and 8 bases from J, with 18 bases between. This CDR3 comprises 15 residues. From germline, CDR1 is SGHTA and CDR2 FQGNSA. The CDR3 loop reads CASSPQLGRGEKLFF. DNA of the CDR3: TGTGCCAGCAGCCCCCAACTAGGGAGAGGGGAAAAACTGTTTTTT. Full variable domain (missing parts from reference TRBV7-2 and TRBJ1-4): GAGVSQSPSNKVTEKGKDVELRCDPISGHTALYWYRQSLGQGLEFLIYFQGNSAPDKSGLPSDRFSAERTGGSVSTLTIQRTQQEDSAVYLCASSPQLGRGEKLFFGSGTQLSVL.

Concerning this clone: At one end, the junction sequence differs from germline, possibly due to a read error. V is TRBV28 and J is TRBJ2-4; 10 bases line up with TRBD1. CDR3 length: 15 residues. Germline values: CDR1 MDHEN, CDR2 SYDVKM. In DNA form, the CDR3 reads TGTGCCTGCAGTTCTCGACAGGGGGCTGTGAACATTCAGTACTTC. This sequence encodes CACSSRQGAVNIQYF.

This clone showed up just a few times. The chain joins TRBV4-2 to TRBJ1-2, with D uncertain. Germline V gene data show CDR1 as LGHNA and CDR2 as YNFKEQ. The CDR3 totals 15 residues. Trimming took off 0 bases at V and 5 bases at J, with 13 bases between the two ends. This CDR3 is CASSQDESSSYGYTF. In DNA, the CDR3 is TGTGCCAGCAGCCAAGACGAGAGTTCGTCTTATGGCTACACCTTC.

V gene TRBV28 combines with J gene TRBJ1-1; TRBD1 is a possible D gene (5 bases). Germline V gene sequence: CDR1 MDHEN, CDR2 SYDVKM. V lost 6 bases and J lost 8, with 19 bases in between. This CDR3 has 14 residues. The CDR3 sequence is CASSTTGAHSEAFF. The CDR3, as DNA: TGTGCCAGCAGCACCACAGGAGCTCATTCGGAAGCTTTCTTT.

V gene TRBV18 combines with J gene TRBJ2-7; D possibly corresponds to TRBD2 (6 bases). The CDR3 is 18 residues long. From germline, CDR1 is KGHSH and CDR2 LQKENI. With 2 bases removed from V and 0 bases from J, the gap between germline ends came to 20 bases. The CDR3 sequence: CASSPNWGGGVSSYEQYF. CDR3 DNA sequence: TGTGCCAGCTCACCAAATTGGGGTGGCGGGGTCAGCTCCTACGAGCAGTACTTC.

Written as DNA, the CDR3 is TGTGCCAGCAGTTTGGCCCCCAGCGGGGGGGGCACAGATACGCAGTATTTT. Translating it yields CASSLAPSGGGTDTQYF. The genes are TRBV6-2 or TRBV6-3 and TRBJ2-3, with 10 bases aligning to TRBD2. The CDR3 extends over 17 amino acids. The germline CDR1 and CDR2 sequences are MNHEY and SVGEGT. The V segment lost 4 bases and the J segment 1 base; nucleotides outside the gene matches: 8.

The chain recombines TRBV5-4 with TRBJ2-3; either TRBD1 or TRBD2 may fit D (5 bases each). The CDR3 consists of 15 residues. Trimming shortened V by 3 bases and J by 0 bases, and 11 bases separated the two germline ends. Germline CDR1 SGHNT, CDR2 YYREEE (reference sequence). The CDR3 loop is CASSSGPSSTDTQYF. The CDR3 DNA reads as TGTGCCAGCAGCTCGGGGCCCAGTAGCACAGATACGCAGTATTTT.

This chain joins TRBV19 and TRBJ2-1; 7 bases line up with TRBD2. This CDR3 has 15 residues. V lost 8 bases, J lost 0 bases, and 7 bases stayed unmatched. Germline assignment: CDR1 LNHDA and CDR2 SQIVND (reference sequence). CDR3 sequence (DNA): TGTGCCAGTGCGCGGGAGCTGGGCTCCTACAATGAGCAGTTCTTC. Amino acids: CASARELGSYNEQFF.